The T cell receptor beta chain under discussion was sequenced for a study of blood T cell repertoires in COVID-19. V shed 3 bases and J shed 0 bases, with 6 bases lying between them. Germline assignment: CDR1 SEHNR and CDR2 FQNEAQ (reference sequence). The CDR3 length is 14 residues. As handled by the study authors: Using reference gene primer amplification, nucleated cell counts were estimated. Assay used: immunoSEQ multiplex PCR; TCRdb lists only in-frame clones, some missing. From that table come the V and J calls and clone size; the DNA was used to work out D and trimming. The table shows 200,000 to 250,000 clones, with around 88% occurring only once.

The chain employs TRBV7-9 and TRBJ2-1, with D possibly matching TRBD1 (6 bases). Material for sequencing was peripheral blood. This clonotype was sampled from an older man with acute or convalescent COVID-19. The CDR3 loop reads CASSLTGSYNEQFF. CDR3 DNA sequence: TGTGCCAGCAGCTTGACAGGCTCCTACAATGAGCAGTTCTTC.